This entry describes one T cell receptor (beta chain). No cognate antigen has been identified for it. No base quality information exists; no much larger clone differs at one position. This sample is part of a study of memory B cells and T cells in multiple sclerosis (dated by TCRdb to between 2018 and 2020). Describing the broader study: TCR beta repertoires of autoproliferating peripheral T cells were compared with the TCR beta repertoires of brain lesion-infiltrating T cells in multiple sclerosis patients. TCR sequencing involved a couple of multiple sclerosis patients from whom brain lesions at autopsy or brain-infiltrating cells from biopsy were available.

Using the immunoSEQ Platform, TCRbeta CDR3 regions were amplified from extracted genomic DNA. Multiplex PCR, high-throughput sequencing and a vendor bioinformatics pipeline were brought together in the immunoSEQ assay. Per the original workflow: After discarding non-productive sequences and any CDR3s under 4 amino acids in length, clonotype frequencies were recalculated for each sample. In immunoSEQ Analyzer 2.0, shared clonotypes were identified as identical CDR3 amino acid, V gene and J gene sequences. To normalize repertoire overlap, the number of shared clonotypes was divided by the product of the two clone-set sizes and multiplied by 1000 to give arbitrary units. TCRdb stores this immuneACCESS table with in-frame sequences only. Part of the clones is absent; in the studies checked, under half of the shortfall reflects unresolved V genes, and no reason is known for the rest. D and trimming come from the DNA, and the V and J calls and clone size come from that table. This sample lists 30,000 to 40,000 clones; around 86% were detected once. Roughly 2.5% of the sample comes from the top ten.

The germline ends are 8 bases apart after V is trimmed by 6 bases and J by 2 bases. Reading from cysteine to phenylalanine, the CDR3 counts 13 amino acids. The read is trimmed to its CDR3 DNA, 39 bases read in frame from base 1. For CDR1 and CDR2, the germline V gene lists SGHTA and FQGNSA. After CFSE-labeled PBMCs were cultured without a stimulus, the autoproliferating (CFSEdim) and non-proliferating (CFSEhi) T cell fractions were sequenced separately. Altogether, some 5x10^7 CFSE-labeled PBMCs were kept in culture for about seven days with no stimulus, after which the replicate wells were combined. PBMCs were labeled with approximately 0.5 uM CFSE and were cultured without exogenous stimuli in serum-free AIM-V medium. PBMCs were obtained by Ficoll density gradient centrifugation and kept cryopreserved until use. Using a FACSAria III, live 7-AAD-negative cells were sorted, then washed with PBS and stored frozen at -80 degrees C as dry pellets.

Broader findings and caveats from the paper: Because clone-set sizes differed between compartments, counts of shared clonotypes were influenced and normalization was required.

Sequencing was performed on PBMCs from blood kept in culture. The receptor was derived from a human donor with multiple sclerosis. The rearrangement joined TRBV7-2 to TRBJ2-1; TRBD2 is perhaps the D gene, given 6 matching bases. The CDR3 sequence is CASRDYPYNEQFF. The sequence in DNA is TGTGCCAGCAGGGACTACCCCTACAATGAGCAGTTCTTC. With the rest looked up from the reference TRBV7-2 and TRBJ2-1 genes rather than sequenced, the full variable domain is GAGVSQSPSNKVTEKGKDVELRCDPISGHTALYWYRQSLGQGLEFLIYFQGNSAPDKSGLPSDRFSAERTGGSVSTLTIQRTQQEDSAVYLCASRDYPYNEQFFGPGTRLTVL.